This T cell receptor beta chain was retrieved from a study of early T cells in non-severe SARS-CoV-2 infection (dated by TCRdb to about 2021). General notes on the study: Because TCR sequencing relied on bulk RNA taken from unsorted whole blood, pairing of alpha and beta chains was not possible. Study-wide findings and limitations: Matching against VDJdb was skewed toward anti-spike CD8 responses, likely underestimated virus-specific expansions, and missed private and CD4 specificities.

Library preparation was by 5' RACE. Sequencer: NextSeq 500. In the TCR library protocol, unique molecular identifiers were attached to individual cDNA molecules to correct for PCR bias and sequencing error. Both TCR alpha and beta chains were sequenced, and tight co-correlation was observed between alpha and beta sequence abundances in each sample. Processing in the source paper ran as follows. V gene, J gene and CDR3 annotation of TCR sequences was performed with Decombinator V4. Expanded TCRs were defined as changing significantly between any two time points under a Poisson model with p below 0.0001. TCR abundances were normalised to the total number of TCRs sequenced in each sample and reported as counts per million. TRAV1-2 paired with TRAJ12, TRAJ20 or TRAJ33 defined MAIT TCRs, while TRAV10 paired with TRAJ18 defined iNKT TCRs. VDJdb, accessed 1 November 2021, was searched for CMV, EBV and SARS-CoV-2 annotated TCRs, with TCRs annotated for multiple antigens excluded. The public reads were quality trimmed at Q25 with fastp and then assembled into clones with MiXCR by TCRdb, keeping productive beta chains. Every entry covers one CDR3 protein and lists the most common genes and DNA from its rows. The V and J calls here are based on TCRdb, not the publication. Recorded for this sample are around 33,000 distinct CDR3 sequences; more than 6% of them occurred a single time. Of the sample, 4% to 4.5% is held by the ten largest clones.

This clonotype was counted many times. Its cognate antigen has yet to be identified. The input lacks base qualities; no much larger clone sits a single base away. V is shortened by 8 bases, J by 4 bases, and the region joining them spans 15 bases. The CDR3, from cysteine to phenylalanine, totals 14 residues. The CDR3 DNA has 42 bases and is translated from base 1. The CDR1 and CDR2 encoded by the germline V gene are MGHDK and SYGVNS. A case-control design nested within a healthcare worker cohort in London, UK, was used, with weekly nasopharyngeal swab PCR tests and blood sampling performed. Healthcare workers were recruited between 23 and 31 March 2020, during the week of the UK lockdown, and were followed weekly for up to roughly 16 weeks.

The sample was whole blood. The receptor chain draws on TRBV25-1 and TRBJ2-4; the D region possibly corresponds to TRBD2 (6 bases align). The sequence came from an adult who was a healthcare worker with PCR-confirmed SARS-CoV-2 infection or an uninfected control (not recorded which). The nucleotides are TGTGCCAGCTCAGGAGGGACGGGAAAAAACATTCAGTACTTC. Its translation is CASSGGTGKNIQYF.